A selection of T cell receptor beta chains follows, all from one sample in a study of Ad26.COV2.S vaccination and SARS-CoV-2 variants. Sequenced by immunoSEQ multiplex PCR; TCRdb stores in-frame clones only, minus some. The repertoire holds under 400,000 clones, over 75% seen once, with roughly 3.6% in the top ten. Sample: peripheral blood, taken in a trial of Ad26.COV2.S vaccine versus placebo. The receptors were sampled from a person between 18 and 65 years old who received the Ad26.COV2.S COVID-19 vaccine or a placebo. Both conserved end residues are trimmed from each CDR3. Each record gives: V gene, J gene, CDR3 protein.

TRBV4-1	TRBJ1-2	ASSQERRANYGYT
TRBV30	TRBJ1-5	AWSSGLRNQPQH
TRBV12-5	TRBJ1-4	ASGLGQGDEKLF
TRBV11-2	TRBJ1-2	ASRPSPLNRGGWYGYT
TRBV15	TRBJ2-3	ATSGKRTSGGYTDTQY
TRBV9	TRBJ1-2	ASSARDRGQYGYT
TRBV4-1	TRBJ1-2	ASSQGLGLDYGYT
TRBV5-4	TRBJ1-2	ASSLGQDYGYT
TRBV6-5	TRBJ1-1	ASSYSPTGTEAF
TRBV7-3	TRBJ1-6	ASSSQGGDNSPLH
TRBV7-7	TRBJ2-5	ASSLEAGKQETQY
TRBV27	TRBJ2-2	ASCHDLGMTTNTGELF
TRBV5-1	TRBJ1-3	ASSPDSSGNTIY
TRBV19	TRBJ1-2	ASSMNRESGYT
TRBV6-1	TRBJ1-5	ASSEYQGNQPQH
TRBV2	TRBJ1-6	ASSELRQGSTYNSPLH
TRBV3-1/TRBV3-2	TRBJ2-4	ASSQDRDRGNIQY
TRBV7-9	TRBJ1-1	ASSLGPYSTEAF
TRBV12-3/TRBV12-4	TRBJ1-5	ASSFVGQPQH
TRBV2	TRBJ2-7	ASRSRQGAFYEQY
TRBV7-2	TRBJ2-3	ASSFYSSPDTQY
TRBV7-9	TRBJ2-2	ASSLTQTGELF
TRBV9	TRBJ1-3	ASSVNGTGNTIY
TRBV7-8	TRBJ1-1	ASRRDRTPNTEAF
TRBV9	TRBJ2-2	ASSPRLAGGATGELF
TRBV11-3	TRBJ2-3	ASSLLSSTDTQY
TRBV28	TRBJ1-5	ASRQSGEVQPQH
TRBV7-2	TRBJ2-5	ASRTGGQETQY
TRBV4-2	TRBJ1-2	ASSQESHRAPTTYYGYT
TRBV2	TRBJ1-2	ASRDRAPYGYT
TRBV4-1	TRBJ1-1	ASSLGTEAF
TRBV19	TRBJ1-1	ASRGRDGDTEAF
TRBV19	TRBJ2-2	ASSLDTDTGELF
TRBV12-5	TRBJ2-7	ASGPPDRTNYEQY
TRBV3-1/TRBV3-2	TRBJ1-2	ASSRQEVGGYT
TRBV7-9	TRBJ1-4	ASSLGLAVTNEKLF
TRBV5-3	TRBJ1-2	ARSQRRPTGYT
TRBV3-1/TRBV3-2	TRBJ1-5	ASSQVQVDRGTGGFQPQH
TRBV6-2/TRBV6-3	TRBJ2-1	ASSFSSGGAYNEQF
TRBV5-1	TRBJ2-7	ASSLAGARGEQY
TRBV11-1	TRBJ1-4	ASSDQSTSGKLF
TRBV2	TRBJ1-1	ASRGWTAHEAF
TRBV7-2	TRBJ1-4	ASSTRTGGSEKLF
TRBV5-1	TRBJ2-7	ASSQDGGSSYEQY
TRBV4-2	TRBJ1-3	ASRTRGSSGNTIY
TRBV9	TRBJ1-2	ASSALGSANYGYT
TRBV5-5	TRBJ1-1	ASSFWDQGTEAF
TRBV10-3	TRBJ2-1	AISEGYNEQF
TRBV6-5	TRBJ1-2	ASRRGGLNYGYT
TRBV25-1	TRBJ2-7	ASRQWGDSYEQY